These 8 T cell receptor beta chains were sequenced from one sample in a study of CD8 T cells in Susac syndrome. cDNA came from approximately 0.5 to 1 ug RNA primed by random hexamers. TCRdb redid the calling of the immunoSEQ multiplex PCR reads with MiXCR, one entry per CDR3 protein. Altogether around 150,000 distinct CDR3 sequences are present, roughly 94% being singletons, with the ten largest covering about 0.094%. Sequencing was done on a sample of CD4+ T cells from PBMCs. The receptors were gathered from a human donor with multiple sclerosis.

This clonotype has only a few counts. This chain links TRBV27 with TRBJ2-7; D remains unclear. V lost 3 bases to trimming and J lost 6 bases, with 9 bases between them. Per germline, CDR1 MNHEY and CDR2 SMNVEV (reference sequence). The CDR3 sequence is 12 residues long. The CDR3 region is CASSFLGSEQYF. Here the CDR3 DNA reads TGTGCCAGCAGTTTTCTGGGATCCGAGCAGTACTTC.

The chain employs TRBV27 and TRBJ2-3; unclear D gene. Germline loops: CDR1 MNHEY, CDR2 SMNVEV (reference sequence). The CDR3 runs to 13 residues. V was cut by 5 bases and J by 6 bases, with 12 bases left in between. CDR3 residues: CASSTTHGDTQYF. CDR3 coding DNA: TGTGCCAGCAGTACGACCCATGGCGATACGCAGTATTTT.

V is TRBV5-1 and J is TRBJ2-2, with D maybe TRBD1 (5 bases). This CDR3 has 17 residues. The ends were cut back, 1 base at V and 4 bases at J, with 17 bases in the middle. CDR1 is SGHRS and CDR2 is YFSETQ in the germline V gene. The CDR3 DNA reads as TGCGCCAGCAGCTTGTTTGGGGCCCATCTCGGCACCGGGGAGCTGTTTTTT. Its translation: CASSLFGAHLGTGELFF.

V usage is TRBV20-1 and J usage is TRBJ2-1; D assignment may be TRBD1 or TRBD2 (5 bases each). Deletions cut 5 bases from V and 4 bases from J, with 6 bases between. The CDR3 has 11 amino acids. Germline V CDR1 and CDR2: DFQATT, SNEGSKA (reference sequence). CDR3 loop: CSAWGYNEQFF. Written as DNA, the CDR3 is TGCAGTGCTTGGGGGTACAATGAGCAGTTCTTC.

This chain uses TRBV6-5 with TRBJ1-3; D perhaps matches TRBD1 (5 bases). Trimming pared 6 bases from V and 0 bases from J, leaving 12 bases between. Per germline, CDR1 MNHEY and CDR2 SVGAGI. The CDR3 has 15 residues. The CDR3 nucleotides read TGTGCCAGCAGCGTCTCAGGGTACTCTGGAAACACCATATATTTT. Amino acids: CASSVSGYSGNTIYF.

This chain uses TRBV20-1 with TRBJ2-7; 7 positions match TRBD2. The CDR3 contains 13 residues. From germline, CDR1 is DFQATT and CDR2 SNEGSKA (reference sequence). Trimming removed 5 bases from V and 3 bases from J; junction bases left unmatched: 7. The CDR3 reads CSAAWRGFYEQYF. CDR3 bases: TGCAGTGCTGCCTGGCGGGGGTTCTACGAGCAGTACTTC.

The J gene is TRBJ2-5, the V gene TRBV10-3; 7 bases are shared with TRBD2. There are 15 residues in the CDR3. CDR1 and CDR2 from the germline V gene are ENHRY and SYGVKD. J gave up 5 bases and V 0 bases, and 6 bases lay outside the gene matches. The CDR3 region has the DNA TGTGCCATCAGTGAGTCCAGAAGCGGGATGGAGACCCAGTACTTC. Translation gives CAISESRSGMETQYF.

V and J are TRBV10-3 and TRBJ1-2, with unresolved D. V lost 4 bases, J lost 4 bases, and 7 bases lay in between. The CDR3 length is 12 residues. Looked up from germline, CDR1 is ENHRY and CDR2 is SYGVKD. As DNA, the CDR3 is TGTGCCATCAGTGGTGGGAGCTATGGCTACACCTTC. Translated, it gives CAISGGSYGYTF.